This is a list of T cell receptor beta chains from one sample in a study of T cell responses to AZD1222 COVID-19 vaccine. The method was immunoSEQ multiplex PCR; TCRdb's version includes in-frame clones alone and lacks a portion of them. Among approximately 140,000 clones listed, 92% were seen once. This specimen was peripheral blood, taken 28 days after the second AZD1222 dose. The receptors originated from an adult who received the AZD1222 COVID-19 vaccine. The CDR3 runs from the conserved cysteine through the conserved F or W. The D gene is left open where the match is weak. Not every row has a clone size; where given, it reads once, few, many or a size class.

d_gene: NA
v_gene: TRBV3-1/TRBV3-2
abundance: NA
j_gene: TRBJ2-1
CDR3nt: TGTGCCAGCGGAAGCGGAGGGATATACAATGAGCAGTTCTTC
CDR3aa: CASGSGGIYNEQFF

d_gene: TRBD2
v_gene: TRBV28
abundance: NA
j_gene: TRBJ2-2
CDR3nt: TGTGCCACACTAGCGGGAACGAACACCGGGGAGCTGTTTTTT
CDR3aa: CATLAGTNTGELFF

d_gene: TRBD2
v_gene: TRBV5-1
abundance: NA
j_gene: TRBJ2-3
CDR3nt: TGCGCCAGCAGCCGCTCCGGGGGGGGAGGCACAGATACGCAGTATTTT
CDR3aa: CASSRSGGGGTDTQYF

d_gene: NA
v_gene: TRBV2
abundance: NA
j_gene: TRBJ1-1
CDR3nt: TGTGCCAGCAGGGAAGTCACTGAAGCTTTCTTT
CDR3aa: CASREVTEAFF

d_gene: TRBD2
v_gene: TRBV7-2
abundance: once
j_gene: TRBJ2-3
CDR3nt: TGTGCCAGCAGCACGCGACTAGCTCTCAGCACAGATACGCAGTATTTT
CDR3aa: CASSTRLALSTDTQYF

d_gene: NA
v_gene: TRBV5-6
abundance: NA
j_gene: TRBJ2-3
CDR3nt: TGTGCCAGCAGCACTCCGAGTAGGCCCACAGATACGCAGTATTTT
CDR3aa: CASSTPSRPTDTQYF

d_gene: NA
v_gene: TRBV6-4
abundance: NA
j_gene: TRBJ1-5
CDR3nt: TGTGCCAGCAGCGCCCGCAACCTCGGAAGCAATCAGCCCCAGCATTTT
CDR3aa: CASSARNLGSNQPQHF

d_gene: NA
v_gene: TRBV27
abundance: NA
j_gene: TRBJ1-1
CDR3nt: TGTGCCAGCAGCTCACGTATTGGGGCGATAAACACTGAAGCTTTCTTT
CDR3aa: CASSSRIGAINTEAFF

d_gene: TRBD2
v_gene: TRBV5-8
abundance: NA
j_gene: TRBJ2-7
CDR3nt: TGTGCCAGCAGACTAGCGGGACACGAGCAGTACTTC
CDR3aa: CASRLAGHEQYF

d_gene: TRBD2
v_gene: TRBV18
abundance: NA
j_gene: TRBJ2-1
CDR3nt: TGTGCCAGCTCACTGTACCGGGAGGGGAGCTACAATGAGCAGTTCTTC
CDR3aa: CASSLYREGSYNEQFF

d_gene: NA
v_gene: TRBV21-1
abundance: few
j_gene: TRBJ2-7
CDR3nt: TGTGCCAGCAGCAGATCGACTAGATCCTCCTACGAGCAGTACTTC
CDR3aa: CASSRSTRSSYEQYF

d_gene: NA
v_gene: TRBV6-2/TRBV6-3
abundance: once
j_gene: TRBJ1-2
CDR3nt: TGTGCCAGCAGCCTAGTGTGGACAGACACTAACTATGGCTACACCTTC
CDR3aa: CASSLVWTDTNYGYTF

d_gene: NA
v_gene: TRBV10-3
abundance: NA
j_gene: TRBJ1-5
CDR3nt: TGTGCCGTCCGGGACACCGATCAGCCCCAGCATTTT
CDR3aa: CAVRDTDQPQHF

d_gene: NA
v_gene: TRBV19
abundance: NA
j_gene: TRBJ2-1
CDR3nt: TGTGCCAGTAGCCGGGACTTCTACAATGAGCAGTTCTTC
CDR3aa: CASSRDFYNEQFF

d_gene: TRBD1
v_gene: TRBV7-2
abundance: few
j_gene: TRBJ2-1
CDR3nt: TGTGCCAGCAGCTTCTTCAGAGGGACAGGGGGCGTTTCCAATGAGCAGTTCTTC
CDR3aa: CASSFFRGTGGVSNEQFF

d_gene: NA
v_gene: TRBV30
abundance: NA
j_gene: TRBJ1-1
CDR3nt: TGTGCCTGGAGTCAGGGGTTGGAGACTGAAGCTTTCTTT
CDR3aa: CAWSQGLETEAFF

d_gene: TRBD1
v_gene: TRBV28
abundance: once
j_gene: TRBJ1-6
CDR3nt: TGTGCCAGCAGTAGCCAGGACAGGGTTGAAACACCCCTCCACTTT
CDR3aa: CASSSQDRVETPLHF

d_gene: NA
v_gene: TRBV5-1
abundance: once
j_gene: TRBJ2-5
CDR3nt: TGCGCCAGCAGCTTGGTCAGTGAAGAGACCCAGTACTTC
CDR3aa: CASSLVSEETQYF

d_gene: TRBD2
v_gene: TRBV9
abundance: NA
j_gene: TRBJ2-1
CDR3nt: TGTGCCAGCAGCTCCCCCTTAGCGGGATCCGATGAGCAGTTCTTC
CDR3aa: CASSSPLAGSDEQFF

d_gene: TRBD1
v_gene: TRBV2
abundance: NA
j_gene: TRBJ1-2
CDR3nt: TGTGCCAGCCACCCAGACAGGGGAGGCTATGGCTACACCTTC
CDR3aa: CASHPDRGGYGYTF

d_gene: TRBD1
v_gene: TRBV6-2/TRBV6-3
abundance: NA
j_gene: TRBJ2-2
CDR3nt: TGTGCCAGCAGCCGACTGGGGACAGCGAACACCGGGGAGCTGTTTTTT
CDR3aa: CASSRLGTANTGELFF

d_gene: NA
v_gene: TRBV11-2
abundance: NA
j_gene: TRBJ2-7
CDR3nt: TGTGCCAGCAGCTTCGCCTGGACTGGGTCCGACGAGCAGTACTTC
CDR3aa: CASSFAWTGSDEQYF

d_gene: NA
v_gene: TRBV30
abundance: NA
j_gene: TRBJ1-2
CDR3nt: TGTGCCTGGGCAGGAGGGGAGAACTATGGCTACACCTTC
CDR3aa: CAWAGGENYGYTF

d_gene: NA
v_gene: TRBV10-3
abundance: once
j_gene: TRBJ1-1
CDR3nt: TGTGCCATCAGTGGTCCGTCAGGACAGAACACTGAAGCTTTCTTT
CDR3aa: CAISGPSGQNTEAFF

d_gene: TRBD1
v_gene: TRBV27
abundance: NA
j_gene: TRBJ1-2
CDR3nt: TGTGCCAGCTCCGCCGGACAGGGTAAGGGCTACACCTTC
CDR3aa: CASSAGQGKGYTF

d_gene: TRBD2
v_gene: TRBV15
abundance: NA
j_gene: TRBJ2-1
CDR3nt: TGTGCCACCAGCAGCAGGTCGACTAGCGGGAGGGGTGAGCAGTTCTTC
CDR3aa: CATSSRSTSGRGEQFF

d_gene: NA
v_gene: TRBV12-2
abundance: NA
j_gene: TRBJ1-2
CDR3nt: TGTGCAAGTCGCTCCAAGACAGGGTGGAACTATGGCTACACCTTC
CDR3aa: CASRSKTGWNYGYTF

d_gene: TRBD2
v_gene: TRBV5-4
abundance: NA
j_gene: TRBJ2-7
CDR3nt: TGTGCCAGCAGCTCTCGGACTAGCGGGGACCACGAGCAGTACTTC
CDR3aa: CASSSRTSGDHEQYF

d_gene: NA
v_gene: TRBV3-1/TRBV3-2
abundance: NA
j_gene: TRBJ1-2
CDR3nt: TGTGCCAGCAGCCATGAACAGGGATTTGGAGGCTACACCTTC
CDR3aa: CASSHEQGFGGYTF

d_gene: TRBD2
v_gene: TRBV7-2
abundance: once
j_gene: TRBJ2-1
CDR3nt: TGTGCCAGCAGCACCCGACTAGCGGGAGGCGACAATGAGCAGTTCTTC
CDR3aa: CASSTRLAGGDNEQFF

d_gene: NA
v_gene: TRBV5-1
abundance: few
j_gene: TRBJ2-3
CDR3nt: TGCGCCAGCATGGACACTGCTGGCACAGATACGCAGTATTTT
CDR3aa: CASMDTAGTDTQYF

d_gene: NA
v_gene: TRBV24-1
abundance: NA
j_gene: TRBJ1-2
CDR3nt: TGTGCCACATACTCATCAAAACAGGAGCCCTATGGCTACACCTTC
CDR3aa: CATYSSKQEPYGYTF

d_gene: NA
v_gene: TRBV7-2
abundance: NA
j_gene: TRBJ1-2
CDR3nt: TGTGCCAGCAGCCCCGGTTCTAACTATGGCTACACCTTC
CDR3aa: CASSPGSNYGYTF

d_gene: NA
v_gene: TRBV18
abundance: NA
j_gene: TRBJ2-7
CDR3nt: TGTGCCAGCTCACCGGGGGTAGCTAGCCCTTACGAGCAGTACTTC
CDR3aa: CASSPGVASPYEQYF

d_gene: TRBD1
v_gene: TRBV27
abundance: NA
j_gene: TRBJ1-2
CDR3nt: TGTGCCAGCAACCCGGGAACAGGGGGCAGCTATGGCTACACCTTC
CDR3aa: CASNPGTGGSYGYTF

d_gene: NA
v_gene: TRBV11-3
abundance: few
j_gene: TRBJ1-1
CDR3nt: TGTGCCAGCAGCTTATACGGGGGACGGAGGAACACTGAAGCTTTCTTT
CDR3aa: CASSLYGGRRNTEAFF

d_gene: TRBD1
v_gene: TRBV29-1
abundance: few
j_gene: TRBJ1-5
CDR3nt: TGCAGCGTTGCGGACAGGGCCGGCAATCAGCCCCAGCATTTT
CDR3aa: CSVADRAGNQPQHF

d_gene: TRBD1
v_gene: TRBV24-1
abundance: NA
j_gene: TRBJ2-7
CDR3nt: TGTGCCACCAGTGGCGCCCCTAAGGGGGCGGGTCCATACGAGCAGTACTTC
CDR3aa: CATSGAPKGAGPYEQYF

d_gene: NA
v_gene: TRBV30
abundance: few
j_gene: TRBJ1-4
CDR3nt: TGTGCCTGGAGTCAAACCCGGCTGCGGCAACTGTTTTTT
CDR3aa: CAWSQTRLRQLFF

d_gene: NA
v_gene: TRBV20-1
abundance: NA
j_gene: TRBJ2-7
CDR3nt: TGCAGTGCTAGAGGCCTCTACGAGCAGTACTTC
CDR3aa: CSARGLYEQYF

d_gene: NA
v_gene: TRBV2
abundance: once
j_gene: TRBJ2-2
CDR3nt: TGTGCCAGCAGCCAGGGAGGCACCGGGGAGCTGTTTTTT
CDR3aa: CASSQGGTGELFF

d_gene: NA
v_gene: TRBV9
abundance: few
j_gene: TRBJ2-2
CDR3nt: TGTGCCAGCAGCGTAATGACGGACGGGGAGCTGTTTTTT
CDR3aa: CASSVMTDGELFF

d_gene: NA
v_gene: TRBV27
abundance: NA
j_gene: TRBJ1-2
CDR3nt: TGTGCCAGCAGTTTAAAGGGGTCTGGCTACACCTTC
CDR3aa: CASSLKGSGYTF

d_gene: TRBD2
v_gene: TRBV7-3
abundance: NA
j_gene: TRBJ2-1
CDR3nt: TGTGCCAGCAGCCTCGATCGGACTAGGTCCTACAATGAGCAGTTCTTC
CDR3aa: CASSLDRTRSYNEQFF